This TCR beta chain is drawn from a study of cytomegalovirus exposure and HLA in healthy donors. Study-wide results and caveats: Some TCR beta chains (roughly 160 of them) were listed as cytomegalovirus-associated. Rarity characterized most TCR sequences, yet some public TCRs appeared in many donors.

Using immunoSEQ multiplex PCR, the repertoire was profiled, and TCRdb retains in-frame clones only, with some absent. The data hold roughly 100,000 clones, with around 86% observed a single time. Germline assignment: CDR1 MDHEN and CDR2 SYDVKM. J lost 4 bases, V lost 2 bases, and 8 bases had no gene match. CDR3 length equals 15 residues. In regard to this clone: The antigen is not known.

This clonotype was obtained from a woman younger than 35 in good health and CMV-seropositive. This chain connects TRBV28 to TRBJ2-7, with 7 bases identical to TRBD1. Material for sequencing was PBMCs. DNA for the CDR3: TGTGCCAGCAGTTTAGGAGTAGGGGGCGGGTACGAGCAGTACTTC. Translated: CASSLGVGGGYEQYF.